Shown below are 32 T cell receptor beta chains from a single sample sequenced in a study of blood T cell repertoires in COVID-19. The assay was immunoSEQ multiplex PCR, and TCRdb's table has in-frame clones only and misses some. The sample consists of roughly 440,000 clones, approximately 90% of them appearing once. Material for sequencing was peripheral blood. These receptors came from a woman aged 45-65 years with COVID-19, enrolled during active disease.

This clone has only a few counts. The chain combines TRBV27 with TRBJ1-5; D might be TRBD1 (6 bases). Germline loops: CDR1 MNHEY, CDR2 SMNVEV (reference sequence). V gave up 2 bases and J gave up 9 bases, with 17 bases separating them. The CDR3 runs to 15 residues. The CDR3, as DNA: TGTGCCAGCAGTTTAGGAACTGGGGGCGGGTGGCCCCAGCATTTT. Amino acid sequence: CASSLGTGGGWPQHF.

The chain links TRBV5-1 to TRBJ1-6, with 10 positions matching TRBD1. V trimming: 0 bases; J trimming: 8 bases; junction bases outside the gene matches: 2. The CDR3 totals 15 residues. Per germline, CDR1 SGHRS and CDR2 YFSETQ. The CDR3 DNA is TGCGCCAGCAGCTTGGAAGGGACAGGGGATTCACCCCTCCACTTT. Protein sequence: CASSLEGTGDSPLHF.

The table lists this clone with a few counts. The rearrangement links TRBV2 to TRBJ2-3, with D unclear. V was pared by 5 bases and J by 5 bases, with 5 bases between. Per the germline V gene, CDR1 is SNHLY and CDR2 is FYNNEI. The CDR3 contains 11 residues. The CDR3 DNA reads TGTGCCAGCAGTATCTTAGATACGCAGTATTTT. This sequence encodes CASSILDTQYF.

This chain connects TRBV11-3 to TRBJ2-4; 7 positions match TRBD1. The CDR3 is made up of 13 amino acids. CDR1 is SGHNT and CDR2 is YENEEA in the germline V gene. The junction had 2 bases not matched to a gene; V was cut back by 0 bases and J by 9 bases. The CDR3 region has the DNA TGTGCCAGCAGCTTAGAGGCAGGGGGCATTCAGTACTTC. Translation gives CASSLEAGGIQYF. Looking up the rest from reference TRBV11-3 and TRBJ2-4 gives the full variable domain: EAGVVQSPRYKIIEKKQPVAFWCNPISGHNTLYWYLQNLGQGPELLIRYENEEAVDDSQLPKDRFSAERLKGVDSTLKIQPAELGDSAVYLCASSLEAGGIQYFGAGTRLSVL.

The V and J genes are TRBV6-1 and TRBJ2-5; 15 nucleotides match TRBD2. Germline values: CDR1 MNHNS, CDR2 SASEGT. The CDR3 covers 17 residues. V trimming: 3 bases; J trimming: 4 bases; junction bases outside the gene matches: 6. CDR3 in amino acids: CASSEGTSGGFIETQYF. For the CDR3, the DNA is TGTGCCAGCAGTGAGGGGACTAGCGGGGGGTTCATAGAGACCCAGTACTTC.

V usage is TRBV30 and J usage is TRBJ1-2, with 7 bases that match TRBD1. V was pared by 0 bases and J by 6 bases, with 7 bases of the junction left unmatched. The germline gives CDR1 GTSNPN, CDR2 SVGIG (reference sequence). This CDR3 spans 14 amino acids. The CDR3 loop reads CAWSVAGGKDGYTF. CDR3 coding DNA: TGTGCCTGGAGTGTGGCAGGGGGGAAGGATGGCTACACCTTC.

Points on this clone: Additional DNA sequences in this sample encode the identical CDR3. The CDR3 DNA follows: TGTGCCACCAGGGCAGGGCTGAACACTGAAGCTTTCTTT. This codes for CATRAGLNTEAFF. The chain links TRBV24-1 to TRBJ1-1, with a weak D call TRBD1 (5 bases). CDR1 and CDR2 from the germline V gene are KGHDR and SFDVKD. This CDR3 is 13 amino acids long. V was cut by 7 bases and J by 0 bases, with 8 bases left in between.

The genes are TRBV27 and TRBJ1-1; tentative D call: TRBD1 (6 bases). Germline V gene lookup returns CDR1 MNHEY and CDR2 SMNVEV (reference sequence). The V and J ends lost 6 bases and 4 bases respectively, with 12 bases between them. The CDR3 is 13 amino acids. This CDR3 reads CASSRTGTTEAFF. CDR3 coding DNA: TGTGCCAGCAGCAGAACAGGGACCACTGAAGCTTTCTTT.

This chain links TRBV19 with TRBJ1-2, with 7 positions matching TRBD1. Trimming at V came to 6 bases and at J to 5 bases, leaving 6 bases not matched to a gene. CDR1 is LNHDA and CDR2 is SQIVND in the germline V gene (reference sequence). The CDR3 runs to 13 residues. The CDR3 region is CASSTWGQYGYTF. CDR3 nucleotide sequence: TGTGCCAGTAGCACCTGGGGACAGTATGGCTACACCTTC.

V usage is TRBV2 and J usage is TRBJ1-4, with D unresolved. The V end was cut by 5 bases, the J end by 4 bases, with 2 bases between. Germline-derived CDR1 and CDR2 are SNHLY and FYNNEI. CDR3 length equals 11 residues. The CDR3 coding sequence is TGTGCCAGCAGTCTTAATGAAAAACTGTTTTTT. Its translation is CASSLNEKLFF.

J is TRBJ1-5 and V is TRBV15; D possibly corresponds to TRBD1 (5 bases). CDR3 length: 13 residues. Trimming shortened V by 7 bases and J by 3 bases, and 10 bases separated the two germline ends. CDR1 and CDR2 (germline): LNHNV, YYDKDF (reference sequence). CDR3 sequence (DNA): TGTGCCACCAACGACAGAGACAATCAGCCCCAGCATTTT. Amino acids: CATNDRDNQPQHF.

The gene calls are TRBV19 and TRBJ2-1; 9 bases are a match to TRBD1. V gave up 8 bases and J gave up 7 bases; unmatched junction bases: 12. The CDR3 contains 15 residues. CDR1 is LNHDA, CDR2 SQIVND, per germline (reference sequence). The CDR3 loop reads CASAGQGGSWNEQFF. CDR3 DNA sequence: TGTGCCAGTGCGGGACAGGGAGGGAGTTGGAATGAGCAGTTCTTC.

This clone was detected a few times. The chain links TRBV10-3 to TRBJ1-2, with D maybe TRBD1 (5 bases). V was shortened by 7 bases and J by 8 bases, with 23 bases between the two germline ends. The CDR3 spans 15 residues. Germline V gene sequence: CDR1 ENHRY, CDR2 SYGVKD. The CDR3 is CAITPTGDVVGGYTF. CDR3 bases: TGTGCCATCACTCCTACGGGGGACGTAGTGGGAGGCTACACCTTC.

The chain has TRBV6-5 and TRBJ1-2; D perhaps matches TRBD1 (6 bases). V was cut by 0 bases and J by 7 bases, with 15 bases left in between. The CDR3 covers 15 residues. CDR1 and CDR2 from the germline V gene are MNHEY and SVGAGI. CDR3 region: CASSYSEQGFGGYTF. Here the CDR3 DNA reads TGTGCCAGCAGTTACTCGGAACAGGGATTCGGTGGCTACACCTTC.

The chain uses TRBV9 and TRBJ1-2; D not certain. Germline-derived CDR1 and CDR2 are SGDLS and YYNGEE. This CDR3 spans 17 amino acids. Trimming pared 3 bases from V and 1 base from J, leaving 19 bases between. CDR3 protein: CASSGLRGPDFNYGYTF. Here the CDR3 DNA reads TGTGCCAGCAGCGGCCTCAGAGGCCCGGATTTTAACTATGGCTACACCTTC.

The chain combines TRBV5-4 with TRBJ2-5; D not certain. Trimming removed 3 bases from V and 2 bases from J, with 14 bases in between. The length of the CDR3 is 15 residues. Germline V gene data show CDR1 as SGHNT and CDR2 as YYREEE (reference sequence). The DNA for the CDR3 is TGTGCCAGCAGCTCGGCGACGGAGCTTCAAGAGACCCAGTACTTC. Protein sequence: CASSSATELQETQYF.

The chain joins TRBV6-5 to TRBJ2-7, with TRBD1 as a possible D gene (6 bases). With 6 bases removed from V and 4 bases from J, the gap between germline ends came to 16 bases. Germline V lookup: CDR1 MNHEY, CDR2 SVGAGI. This CDR3 has 14 amino acids. DNA of the CDR3: TGTGCCAGCAGCATTAGGGGGACGGATTACGAGCAGTACTTC. It translates to CASSIRGTDYEQYF.

The V gene is TRBV5-1, the J gene TRBJ1-1, with 7 bases identical to TRBD1. V lost 1 base and J lost 5; bases outside the gene matches: 8. CDR1 is SGHRS and CDR2 is YFSETQ in the germline V gene. CDR3 length: 15 amino acids. In DNA form, the CDR3 reads TGCGCCAGCAGCTTGACTTTCCTGACAGGGACTGAAGCTTTCTTT. Translation: CASSLTFLTGTEAFF.

This clone was seen once. The CDR3 sequence: CASGDSSYEQYF. CDR3 DNA sequence: TGTGCCAGTGGGGACTCCTCCTACGAGCAGTACTTC. This chain uses TRBV2 with TRBJ2-7; D might be TRBD2 (6 bases). Trimming left V 9 bases short and J 0 bases short, with 9 bases between. Germline assignment: CDR1 SNHLY and CDR2 FYNNEI. The CDR3 has 12 amino acids.

J is TRBJ1-4 and V is TRBV5-4, with 9 bases matching TRBD1. Germline V gene lookup returns CDR1 SGHNT and CDR2 YYREEE (reference sequence). This CDR3 has 17 residues. Trimming took 4 bases from V and 8 from J; bases not matched to a gene: 15. As DNA, the CDR3 is TGTGCCAGCAGCCCGGGATCGCAGGGACAGGGTCTCGAAAAACTGTTTTTT. It codes for CASSPGSQGQGLEKLFF.

The rearrangement links TRBV7-8 to TRBJ2-7, with 9 bases fitting TRBD1. The CDR3 runs 18 residues. Per the germline V gene, CDR1 is SGHVS and CDR2 is FQNEAQ. With 0 bases clipped from V and 6 bases from J, the junction kept 15 bases outside the gene matches. CDR3 protein: CASSLAKFRDRVSTEQYF. In DNA, the CDR3 is TGTGCCAGCAGCTTAGCGAAGTTTAGGGACAGGGTGTCGACCGAGCAGTACTTC.

The rearrangement uses TRBV19 and TRBJ1-1; no reliable D call. In germline, CDR1 is LNHDA, CDR2 SQIVND (reference sequence). V dropped 8 bases and J dropped 0 bases, with 16 bases sitting between them. This CDR3 region has 15 residues. Here the CDR3 reads CASEKGAWMNTEAFF. DNA for the CDR3: TGTGCCAGTGAGAAGGGAGCTTGGATGAACACTGAAGCTTTCTTT.

This chain joins TRBV18 and TRBJ1-2; possibly TRBD1 for D (6 bases). This CDR3 comprises 14 residues. Germline CDR1 KGHSH, CDR2 LQKENI. Trimming pared 6 bases from V and 4 bases from J, leaving 15 bases between. The CDR3 sequence: CASSPGGQSYGYTF. In nucleotides, the CDR3 is TGTGCCAGCTCCCCCGGAGGACAGAGCTATGGCTACACCTTC. The whole variable domain, filled in from reference TRBV18 and TRBJ1-2, reads NAGVMQNPRHLVRRRGQEARLRCSPMKGHSHVYWYRQLPEEGLKFMVYLQKENIIDESGMPKERFSAEFPKEGPSILRIQQVVRGDSAAYFCASSPGGQSYGYTFGSGTRLTVV.

On this clone itself: Other DNA sequences from this sample encode an identical CDR3 as well. The chain employs TRBV5-1 and TRBJ1-1; D remains unclear. The CDR3 consists of 14 residues. Germline CDR1 reads SGHRS; CDR2 reads YFSETQ. Trimming left V 0 bases short and J 1 base short, with 7 bases between. The CDR3 loop reads CASSLVGGNTEAFF. The CDR3, as DNA: TGCGCCAGCAGCTTGGTCGGCGGGAACACTGAAGCTTTCTTT.

As DNA, the CDR3 is TGCGCCAGCAGCTGGACGGGGACTGGGGCCAACGTCCTGACTTTC. It translates to CASSWTGTGANVLTF. This chain links TRBV5-1 with TRBJ2-6; perhaps TRBD2 as D (5 bases). The CDR3 has 15 amino acids. The germline V gene encodes CDR1 SGHRS and CDR2 YFSETQ. Trimming cost V 3 bases and J 2 bases, with 9 bases left between them.

This rearrangement joins TRBV2 to TRBJ2-3, with no clear D. The V gene's germline CDR1 is SNHLY and CDR2 FYNNEI. Trimming removed 4 bases from V and 3 bases from J, with 8 bases in between. This CDR3 is 13 amino acids long. For the CDR3, the DNA is TGTGCCAGCAGTGGGGCCGCAACAGATACGCAGTATTTT. Its translation is CASSGAATDTQYF.

The rearrangement joins TRBV6-5 to TRBJ2-5; 9 nucleotides line up with TRBD2. The CDR3 totals 15 residues. Germline CDR1 reads MNHEY; CDR2 reads SVGAGI. The junction had 8 bases not matched to a gene; V was cut back by 7 bases and J by 2 bases. CDR3 loop: CASKGGLAGQETQYF. The DNA for the CDR3 is TGTGCCAGCAAGGGAGGGCTAGCGGGGCAAGAGACCCAGTACTTC.

The chain links TRBV30 to TRBJ1-6; D is ambiguous. Germline V CDR1 and CDR2: GTSNPN, SVGIG (reference sequence). This CDR3 comprises 13 residues. Trimming took off 2 bases at V and 8 bases at J, with 10 bases between the two ends. In DNA, the CDR3 is TGTGCCTGGAGTAGGGAGGCTTATTCACCCCTCCACTTT. Its protein is CAWSREAYSPLHF.

V gene TRBV7-7 combines with J gene TRBJ1-1; D remains ambiguous. V was pared by 4 bases and J by 4 bases, with 16 bases between. Looked up from germline, CDR1 is SSHAT and CDR2 is FNYEAQ (reference sequence). The CDR3 has 15 residues. CDR3 in DNA: TGTGCCAGCAGCTCCCCCTCGGAAGCGGCCACTGAAGCTTTCTTT. Residues: CASSSPSEAATEAFF.

The rearrangement links TRBV6-6 to TRBJ1-3; weak D call: TRBD1 (6 bases). Germline V lookup: CDR1 MNHNY, CDR2 SVGAGI (reference sequence). The CDR3 loop spans 16 amino acids. The V end was cut by 0 bases, the J end by 3 bases, with 12 bases between. The CDR3 DNA reads as TGTGCCAGCAGTTACTCGCCAGGGGTTTATGGAAACACCATATATTTT. Protein: CASSYSPGVYGNTIYF.

The chain joins TRBV2 to TRBJ1-5, with 8 bases aligning to TRBD1. The trim removed 10 bases at V and 5 bases at J, leaving 10 bases unmatched. This CDR3 is built from 14 residues. Looked up from germline, CDR1 is SNHLY and CDR2 is FYNNEI. The DNA for the CDR3 is TGTGCCACCAGCCTCGACAGGGGCGATCAGCCCCAGCATTTT. Protein product: CATSLDRGDQPQHF.

This clone was picked up one time. J is TRBJ2-4 and V is TRBV27; 11 bases match TRBD2. V shed 8 bases, J shed 3 bases, and the junction held 9 bases outside the gene matches. The CDR3 loop spans 16 amino acids. In germline, CDR1 is MNHEY, CDR2 SMNVEV (reference sequence). The CDR3, as DNA: TGTGCCAGCCATATTCTAGCGGGGGGTCTCAAAAACATTCAGTACTTC. Its translation is CASHILAGGLKNIQYF.